This TCR beta chain came from a study of low-dose radiotherapy and immunotherapy resistance in tumors. About the study: Cohort 2 received 1 Gy per fraction every two weeks, totaling 13 Gy over 26 weeks. Oral administration of aspirin 300 mg daily occurred for four cycles, commencing at cycle 1 day 1.

In this sample, this clonotype turned up many times. Time point noted: before trial treatment. Those eligible were patients bearing advanced solid tumors lacking tumor-infiltrating lymphocytes. Both TCRalpha and TCRbeta chains were reverse transcribed with V-gene-specific primers. Amplification of TCRs used a constant-region primer and V-primer adapter for 15 to 25 PCR cycles. Amplification of the isolated mRNA used in vitro transcription. TCRdb analysed the reads with MiXCR anew, one entry per CDR3 protein. The sample contains tens of thousands of distinct CDR3 sequences, 18% of which appear only once. Trimming removed 4 bases from V and 1 base from J, with 16 bases in between. The germline gives CDR1 SQVTM, CDR2 ANQGSEA. CDR3 size: 15 residues.

The source of this sequence is a male donor with prostate cancer. This specimen consisted of PBMCs, obtained before treatment. The rearrangement links TRBV29-1 to TRBJ2-5; D might be TRBD1 (5 bases). As DNA, the CDR3 is TGCAGCGTTGTAAAGGACAACTCGGCCCAAGAGACCCAGTACTTC. It specifies CSVVKDNSAQETQYF.